The 15 T cell receptor beta chains presented below share a single source sample, sequenced in a study of technical replicates of blood from several donors. Produced via immunoSEQ multiplex PCR; TCRdb's table is partial and in-frame only. Altogether tens of thousands of clones are present, more than 85% being singletons, with the ten largest covering less than 0.5%. The sample was T cells isolated from PBMCs. These receptors were collected from a human donor in good health.

The table lists this clone with a count of one. The chain employs TRBV7-8 and TRBJ2-7, with 12 bases that match TRBD2. The CDR3 has 16 residues. CDR1 SGHVS and CDR2 FQNEAQ come from the germline V gene. J gave up 2 bases and V 3 bases, and 5 bases lay outside the gene matches. The CDR3 sequence: CASSFYRLAGAYEQYF. The CDR3 DNA reads TGTGCCAGCAGCTTCTATAGACTAGCGGGAGCCTACGAGCAGTACTTC.

This chain links TRBV4-2 with TRBJ2-2; the D gene is possibly TRBD2 (6 bases). V gave up 0 bases and J gave up 4 bases, with 9 bases separating them. This CDR3 has 15 amino acids. Per the germline V gene, CDR1 is LGHNA and CDR2 is YNFKEQ. As DNA, the CDR3 is TGTGCCAGCAGCCAAGAAGCTAGCGTCACCGGGGAGCTGTTTTTT. Protein product: CASSQEASVTGELFF.

The chain links TRBV5-8 to TRBJ1-5, with D perhaps matching TRBD1 (6 bases). The CDR3 is 16 residues long. Trimming removed 2 bases at V and 4 bases at J, with 16 bases between. Germline-derived CDR1 and CDR2 are SGHTS and YDEGEE. CDR3 DNA: TGTGCCAGCAGCTTCTTGAACAGGGTTGGAAATCAGCCCCAGCATTTT. Protein: CASSFLNRVGNQPQHF.

This clone was seen more than once but under ten times. The chain employs TRBV6-6 and TRBJ2-1; D perhaps matches TRBD2 (6 bases). The CDR3 has 15 residues. Germline V CDR1 and CDR2: MNHNY, SVGAGI (reference sequence). With 0 bases removed from V and 4 bases from J, the gap between germline ends came to 10 bases. The DNA for the CDR3 is TGTGCCAGCAGTTACTCGATGGAGGGGTACAATGAGCAGTTCTTC. It yields the protein CASSYSMEGYNEQFF.

The chain has TRBV2 and TRBJ2-3; 7 bases line up with TRBD2. The CDR3 extends over 15 amino acids. The germline V gene has CDR1 SNHLY and CDR2 FYNNEI. Trimming took 9 bases from V and 2 from J; bases not matched to a gene: 11. The CDR3 spells CARGEGGRYTDTQYF. CDR3 bases: TGTGCCAGAGGGGAGGGCGGGAGATACACAGATACGCAGTATTTT.

The rearrangement uses TRBV6-1 and TRBJ1-2; D remains unclear. The CDR3 loop spans 14 amino acids. V shed 2 bases and J shed 4 bases, with 11 bases lying between them. Germline V gene data show CDR1 as MNHNS and CDR2 as SASEGT. The DNA for the CDR3 is TGTGCCAGCAGTGAATTCTGGGAGGCCTATGGCTACACCTTC. It yields the protein CASSEFWEAYGYTF.

This chain joins TRBV7-8 and TRBJ2-2; D is ambiguous. Germline V gene lookup returns CDR1 SGHVS and CDR2 FQNEAQ. The CDR3 extends over 14 amino acids. The V gene lost 2 bases and the J gene lost 1 base, with 5 bases spanning the gap. The CDR3 spells CASSLSGNTGELFF. The CDR3 DNA reads TGTGCCAGCAGCTTATCGGGGAACACCGGGGAGCTGTTTTTT.

The V gene is TRBV11-1, the J gene TRBJ2-2; D might be TRBD1 (5 bases). Germline V gene sequence: CDR1 SGHAT, CDR2 FQDESV (reference sequence). The CDR3 is made up of 17 amino acids. Trimming pared 5 bases from V and 4 bases from J, leaving 20 bases between. CDR3 amino acids: CASSLRPDRVTTGELFF. The CDR3 DNA sequence: TGTGCCAGCAGCCTTAGACCCGACAGAGTTACCACCGGGGAGCTGTTTTTT.

The chain recombines TRBV18 with TRBJ2-7; TRBD1 agrees at 10 bases. CDR1 and CDR2 from the germline V gene are KGHSH and LQKENI. V dropped 2 bases and J dropped 7; count of bases not matched to a gene: 14. This CDR3 region has 17 residues. The CDR3 DNA sequence: TGTGCCAGCTCACCAATGACAGGGGGCGCGGGGGCAAGTGAGCAGTACTTC. Its protein product is CASSPMTGGAGASEQYF.

This sequence joins TRBV25-1 and TRBJ2-6; D gene uncertain. CDR1 is MGHDK, CDR2 SYGVNS, per germline. The CDR3 covers 13 residues. Trimming took 9 bases from V and 1 from J, leaving 7 bases between them. In DNA, the CDR3 is TGTGCCAGTGGCAAATCTGGGGCCAACGTCCTGACTTTC. It translates to CASGKSGANVLTF.

This chain joins TRBV10-3 and TRBJ2-7; 8 positions match TRBD2. This CDR3 is 14 amino acids long. Looked up from germline, CDR1 is ENHRY and CDR2 is SYGVKD. J gave up 3 bases and V 7 bases, and 8 bases lay outside the gene matches. The CDR3 nucleotides are TGTGCCATCACCGGAGCGGGAGCCATCTACGAGCAGTACTTC. Its translation: CAITGAGAIYEQYF.

The V and J genes are TRBV5-1 and TRBJ2-1; TRBD1 agrees at 7 bases. The germline CDR1 and CDR2 sequences are SGHRS and YFSETQ. Trimming cost V 3 bases and J 9 bases; bases outside gene matches: 12. The CDR3 length is 15 residues. In DNA, the CDR3 is TGCGCCAGCAGCTCTGAAGGTCGCAGGGGGACTGAGCAGTTCTTC. Translation: CASSSEGRRGTEQFF.

The chain links TRBV7-9 to TRBJ2-3; no firm D call. The germline V gene has CDR1 SEHNR and CDR2 FQNEAQ (reference sequence). The CDR3 length is 11 residues. V dropped 5 bases and J dropped 6 bases, with 6 bases sitting between them. This CDR3 is CASSPRDTQYF. DNA of the CDR3: TGTGCCAGCAGCCCCAGGGATACGCAGTATTTT.

V gene TRBV10-2 combines with J gene TRBJ1-5; 8 positions match TRBD1. The CDR3 runs to 15 residues. CDR1 and CDR2 (germline): WSHSY, SAAADI. The V gene end was trimmed by 2 bases and the J gene end by 2 bases; junction bases not matched to a gene: 2. CDR3 sequence reads: CASSEVGQGNQPQHF. CDR3 bases: TGCGCCAGCAGTGAGGTGGGACAGGGCAATCAGCCCCAGCATTTT.

The chain couples TRBV11-3 to TRBJ2-7; perhaps TRBD2 as D (6 bases). Germline V gene sequence: CDR1 SGHNT, CDR2 YENEEA. V lost 5 bases, J lost 2 bases, and 16 bases lay in between. The CDR3 covers 15 residues. This chain's CDR3 is CASSTGLTTPYEQYF. The CDR3 DNA follows: TGTGCCAGCAGCACGGGACTCACGACCCCCTACGAGCAGTACTTC. The variable domain in full, completed from reference TRBV11-3 and TRBJ2-7, reads EAGVVQSPRYKIIEKKQPVAFWCNPISGHNTLYWYLQNLGQGPELLIRYENEEAVDDSQLPKDRFSAERLKGVDSTLKIQPAELGDSAVYLCASSTGLTTPYEQYFGPGTRLTVT.